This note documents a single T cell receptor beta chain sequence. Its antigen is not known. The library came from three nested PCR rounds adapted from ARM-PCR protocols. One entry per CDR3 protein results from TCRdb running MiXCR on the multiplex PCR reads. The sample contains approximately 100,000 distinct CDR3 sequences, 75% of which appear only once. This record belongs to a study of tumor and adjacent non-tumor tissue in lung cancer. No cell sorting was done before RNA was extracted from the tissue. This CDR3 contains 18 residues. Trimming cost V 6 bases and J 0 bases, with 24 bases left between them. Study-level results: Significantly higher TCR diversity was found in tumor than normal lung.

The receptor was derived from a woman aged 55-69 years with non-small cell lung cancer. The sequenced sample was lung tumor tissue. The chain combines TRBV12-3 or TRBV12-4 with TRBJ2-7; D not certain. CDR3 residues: CASSILGLYWLDSYEQYF. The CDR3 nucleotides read TGTGCCAGCAGCATACTCGGCTTATACTGGCTCGACTCCTACGAGCAGTACTTC.